A single sample gave rise to the 23 T cell receptor beta chains below, sequenced in a study of spatial heterogeneity in lung cancer. Time point of the sample: sample taken at primary tumor resection. TCRs were sequenced from unsorted whole RNA of tumor, nontumor lung or PBMC. Each CDR3 protein gets one entry after TCRdb re-called the 5' RACE reads with MiXCR. The table shows some 50,000 distinct CDR3 sequences, with 12% occurring only once. Specimen: PBMCs, collected at surgery. The receptors come from a female donor with early-stage non-small cell lung cancer.

In its sample, this clonotype was seen a few times. This sequence joins TRBV7-9 and TRBJ2-4; 8 positions match TRBD1. V shed 3 bases and J 5 bases; nucleotides not matched to a gene: 0. Per the germline V gene, CDR1 is SEHNR and CDR2 is FQNEAQ (reference sequence). CDR3 length: 13 residues. The CDR3 reads CASSLDRENIQYF. CDR3 DNA sequence: TGTGCCAGCAGCTTGGACAGGGAAAACATTCAGTACTTC. The full variable domain, in which reference TRBV7-9 and TRBJ2-4 provide the parts outside the CDR3, is DTGVSQNPRHKITKRGQNVTFRCDPISEHNRLYWYRQTLGQGPEFLTYFQNEAQLEKSRLLSDRFSAERPKGSFSTLEIQRTEQGDSAMYLCASSLDRENIQYFGAGTRLSVL.

V is TRBV6-1 and J is TRBJ1-5; D not certain. The length of the CDR3 is 12 residues. Germline CDR1 reads MNHNS; CDR2 reads SASEGT. Trimming took off 10 bases at V and 4 bases at J, with 11 bases between the two ends. This CDR3 reads CATRALNQPQHF. CDR3 in DNA: TGTGCCACCCGGGCCCTTAATCAGCCCCAGCATTTT.

V and J are TRBV5-5 and TRBJ2-2, with a weak D call TRBD1 (5 bases). The CDR3 extends over 15 amino acids. V lost 3 bases to trimming and J lost 3 bases, with 12 bases between them. In germline, CDR1 is SGHKS, CDR2 YYEKEE (reference sequence). The CDR3 sequence: CASSSQTDYTGELFF. DNA for the CDR3: TGTGCCAGCAGCTCGCAGACAGACTACACCGGGGAGCTGTTTTTT.

This clonotype was observed many times. CDR3 amino acids: CASLSGANVLTF. CDR3 DNA sequence: TGTGCCTCCTTGTCTGGGGCCAACGTCCTGACTTTC. The chain uses TRBV28 and TRBJ2-6, with unresolved D. CDR1 and CDR2 from the germline V gene are MDHEN and SYDVKM. The CDR3 covers 12 residues. V was shortened by 11 bases and J by 1 base, with 6 bases between the two germline ends. The full variable domain, rest sourced from reference TRBV28 and TRBJ2-6, is DVKVTQSSRYLVKRTGEKVFLECVQDMDHENMFWYRQDPGLGLRLIYFSYDVKMKEKGDIPEGYSVSREKKERFSLILESASTNQTSMYLCASLSGANVLTFGAGSRLTVL.

This clonotype has just a few counts. The CDR3 here is CASSSFRGNYEQYF. CDR3 coding DNA: TGTGCCAGCAGTTCCTTTCGGGGGAACTACGAGCAGTACTTC. V usage is TRBV28 and J usage is TRBJ2-7, with D perhaps TRBD2 (6 bases). V shed 4 bases and J shed 3 bases, with 13 bases lying between them. Per germline, CDR1 MDHEN and CDR2 SYDVKM. This CDR3 spans 14 amino acids.

Notes on this clonotype: A much larger clone lies a single base off, so this may be a read error. The chain is built from TRBV6-5 and TRBJ2-7; the D call may be TRBD1 or TRBD2 (5 bases each). Trimming left V 5 bases short and J 4 bases short, with 18 bases between. The CDR3 covers 15 residues. CDR1 is MNHEY, CDR2 SVGAGI, per germline. The CDR3 sequence is CASSASGAGVYEQYF. In nucleotides, the CDR3 is TGTGCCAGCAGTGCCTCCGGGGCAGGAGTTTACGAGCAGTACTTC.

This clonotype was picked up a small number of times. This chain joins TRBV7-8 and TRBJ2-4; TRBD2 matches at 7 bases. The trim removed 3 bases at V and 5 bases at J, leaving 7 bases unmatched. CDR1 is SGHVS and CDR2 is FQNEAQ in the germline V gene. This CDR3 is 15 amino acids long. CDR3 nucleotide sequence: TGTGCCAGCAGCTTCCTTAGCGGGCTGGAAAACATTCAGTACTTC. Protein: CASSFLSGLENIQYF.

This clonotype has just a few counts. This chain joins TRBV18 and TRBJ1-3; D remains ambiguous. V gave up 2 bases and J gave up 4 bases, with 9 bases separating them. The CDR3 extends over 14 amino acids. CDR1 KGHSH and CDR2 LQKENI come from the germline V gene. CDR3: CASSPDKIGNTIYF. In DNA form, the CDR3 reads TGTGCCAGCTCACCAGACAAGATCGGAAACACCATATATTTT.

This clonotype was detected a few times. The rearrangement links TRBV20-1 to TRBJ2-5; 9 bases fit TRBD2. The length of the CDR3 is 14 residues. CDR1 and CDR2 (germline): DFQATT, SNEGSKA (reference sequence). The V segment lost 5 bases and the J segment 4 bases; nucleotides outside the gene matches: 8. CDR3 DNA sequence: TGCAGTGCTGAGGTGCGGGGGGGCCGAGAGACCCAGTACTTC. It encodes CSAEVRGGRETQYF.

This clonotype was observed many times. The chain carries TRBV28 and TRBJ1-5; 7 bases fit TRBD1. The CDR3 extends over 18 amino acids. V lost 7 bases, J lost 0 bases, and 15 bases stayed unmatched. Germline lookup yields CDR1 MDHEN and CDR2 SYDVKM. This CDR3 is CASTDRVWGKYSNQPQHF. The CDR3 bases are TGTGCCAGCACCGACAGGGTTTGGGGAAAGTATAGCAATCAGCCCCAGCATTTT.

The chain carries TRBV28 and TRBJ1-2; D is ambiguous. This CDR3 is 15 amino acids long. V was trimmed by 5 bases and J by 3 bases, leaving 16 bases between them. Per the germline V gene, CDR1 is MDHEN and CDR2 is SYDVKM. In DNA form, the CDR3 reads TGTGCCAGCAGTCCACCCCTCGGAGCCGACTATGGCTACACCTTC. Residues: CASSPPLGADYGYTF.

This clonotype was detected a few times. V usage is TRBV12-3 or TRBV12-4 and J usage is TRBJ2-3, with 8 bases fitting TRBD2. This CDR3 has 14 amino acids. After removal of 8 bases from V and 6 bases from J, the junction contained 10 bases not matched to a gene. The CDR3 spells CASGYGGGLDTQYF. CDR3 bases: TGTGCCAGCGGGTACGGGGGGGGCCTCGATACGCAGTATTTT.

The chain links TRBV12-3 or TRBV12-4 to TRBJ2-2; TRBD1 is a possible D gene (5 bases). Deletions cut 4 bases from V and 9 bases from J, with 6 bases between. The CDR3 extends over 11 amino acids. The CDR3 loop is CASSSDRELFF. DNA of the CDR3: TGTGCCAGCAGTTCGGACAGGGAGCTGTTTTTT.

The V and J genes are TRBV7-6 and TRBJ1-1, with 7 bases that match TRBD1. The CDR3 covers 12 residues. V lost 5 bases and J lost 7; bases outside the gene matches: 4. CDR1 is SGHVS and CDR2 is FNYEAQ in the germline V gene. The CDR3 sequence: CASSGQVGEAFF. The CDR3 DNA reads TGTGCCAGCAGCGGACAGGTCGGTGAAGCTTTCTTT.

This clonotype was observed a handful of times. V is TRBV20-1 and J is TRBJ2-3, with 8 positions matching TRBD1. In germline, CDR1 is DFQATT, CDR2 SNEGSKA (reference sequence). The CDR3 is made up of 12 amino acids. J lost 6 bases, V lost 3 bases, and 2 bases had no gene match. This CDR3 is CSARQGADTQYF. In DNA form, the CDR3 reads TGCAGTGCTAGGCAGGGGGCGGATACGCAGTATTTT.

The rearrangement uses TRBV28 and TRBJ2-1; D may match TRBD1 or TRBD2 (6 bases each). The CDR3 totals 12 residues. Germline V gene lookup returns CDR1 MDHEN and CDR2 SYDVKM. V lost 1 base and J 10 bases, leaving 8 bases between the germline ends. The CDR3 sequence is CASSLLGGEQFF. The CDR3 coding sequence is TGTGCCAGCAGTTTATTGGGGGGCGAGCAGTTCTTC.

The genes are TRBV19 and TRBJ1-2; D might be TRBD1 (6 bases). Germline values: CDR1 LNHDA, CDR2 SQIVND (reference sequence). The germline V and J ends were trimmed by 11 bases and 5 bases, with 15 bases remaining between them. There are 12 residues in the CDR3. The DNA for the CDR3 is TGTGCCGTACAGGGACGAGATTATGGCTACACCTTC. It yields the protein CAVQGRDYGYTF.

This chain uses TRBV14 with TRBJ1-1; 11 bases line up with TRBD1. Germline CDR1 and CDR2: SGHDN and FVKESK. J lost 8 bases, V lost 5 bases, and 4 bases had no gene match. The CDR3 is 13 amino acids. CDR3 amino acids: CASSIWTGGEAFF. CDR3 bases: TGTGCCAGCAGCATCTGGACAGGGGGCGAAGCTTTCTTT.

The genes are TRBV10-3 and TRBJ2-3, with 16 bases that match TRBD2. V lost 3 bases to trimming and J lost 4 bases; unmatched junction nucleotides: 4. CDR1 is ENHRY, CDR2 SYGVKD, per germline. CDR3 length: 17 residues. CDR3 in amino acids: CAISDPGLAGGADTQYF. The CDR3 DNA is TGTGCCATCAGTGATCCGGGACTAGCGGGGGGGGCAGATACGCAGTATTTT.

This clonotype occurred a few times. The V call is TRBV7-3, the J call TRBJ2-5; 9 bases are a match to TRBD1. J was trimmed by 5 bases and V by 1 base; bases with no gene match: 5. Germline lookup yields CDR1 SGHTA and CDR2 FQGTGA. The CDR3 contains 15 residues. The CDR3 DNA follows: TGTGCCAGCAGCTTAATGGGGACAGGGCTGGAGACCCAGTACTTC. Encoded protein: CASSLMGTGLETQYF.

This clonotype turned up a few times. The chain links TRBV27 to TRBJ2-7, with D tentatively TRBD1 or TRBD2 (5 bases each). The CDR3 consists of 14 residues. V lost 6 bases, J lost 0 bases, and 12 bases lay in between. Germline CDR1 reads MNHEY; CDR2 reads SMNVEV (reference sequence). CDR3 residues: CASSRGLSSYEQYF. CDR3 in DNA: TGTGCCAGCAGCCGGGGCCTAAGCTCCTACGAGCAGTACTTC.

This clonotype was picked up a small number of times. The chain combines TRBV4-3 with TRBJ1-2, with TRBD1 matching over 8 bases. Trimming at V came to 0 bases and at J to 5 bases, leaving 8 bases not matched to a gene. Germline CDR1 reads LGHNA; CDR2 reads YSLEER. This CDR3 has 16 residues. The CDR3 region is CASSQEGTGLRYGYTF. DNA for the CDR3: TGCGCCAGCAGCCAAGAGGGGACAGGTCTAAGATATGGCTACACCTTC.

This clonotype was observed a few times. The rearrangement joins TRBV6-1 to TRBJ1-5; 7 nucleotides agree with TRBD1. CDR1 and CDR2 from the germline V gene are MNHNS and SASEGT. The CDR3 has 16 amino acids. V trimming: 2 bases; J trimming: 0 bases; junction bases outside the gene matches: 4. In DNA, the CDR3 is TGTGCCAGCAGTGAAAGAAGGGGGCTTAGCAATCAGCCCCAGCATTTT. Amino acid sequence: CASSERRGLSNQPQHF.